Given below is one TCR beta chain in context. The antigen is unknown. Purities over 95% were achieved in all sorted populations. The data belong to a study of beta chain features in type 1 diabetes. The junction had 5 bases not matched to a gene; V was cut back by 5 bases and J by 4 bases. The CDR3 extends over 13 amino acids. Germline-derived CDR1 and CDR2 are SGHRS and YFSETQ. Of the isolated RNA, all was reverse transcribed, and so the sequenced material was expressed TCRB transcripts. Assay used: immunoSEQ multiplex PCR; TCRdb lists only in-frame clones, some missing. The table shows about 47,000 clones, with 35% to 55% occurring only once. Notes on the study in general: TCRB CDR3s were moderately but significantly shorter in Type 1 diabetes patients in all four CD4+ subsets.

The sequenced sample consisted of stem cell memory CD4+ T cells from blood. This TCR derives from a man aged 25-45 years with type 1 diabetes. This chain uses TRBV5-1 with TRBJ1-2; 7 bases line up with TRBD1. The CDR3 region is CASREQGSYGYTF. The CDR3 DNA reads as TGCGCCAGCAGAGAACAGGGGTCCTATGGCTACACCTTC.